The 5 T cell receptor beta chains below all came from one sample that was sequenced in a study of blood T cell repertoires in COVID-19. Using immunoSEQ multiplex PCR, the repertoire was profiled, and TCRdb retains in-frame clones only, with some absent. The table has 130,000 to 150,000 clones, around three quarters seen once. Sequenced sample: peripheral blood. All receptors derive from a man between 60 and 75 years old with acute or convalescent COVID-19.

This clone occurred many times. The chain couples TRBV3-1 (or the pseudogene TRBV3-2) to TRBJ2-2, with D perhaps TRBD2 (6 bases). The germline CDR1 and CDR2 sequences are LGHDT and YNNKEL (reference sequence). V gave up 4 bases and J gave up 0 bases, with 12 bases separating them. The CDR3 spans 16 residues. The CDR3 region has the DNA TGTGCCAGCAGCCCCCAGAGCGGGCCGAACACCGGGGAGCTGTTTTTT. Protein sequence: CASSPQSGPNTGELFF.

This clone has just a few counts. This chain links TRBV19 with TRBJ2-7, with TRBD1 as a possible D gene (6 bases). Germline loops: CDR1 LNHDA, CDR2 SQIVND (reference sequence). There are 14 residues in the CDR3. With 1 base removed from V and 2 bases from J, the gap between germline ends came to 9 bases. The CDR3 reads CASSIGGGAYEQYF. The CDR3 DNA is TGTGCCAGTAGTATAGGTGGGGGCGCCTACGAGCAGTACTTC.

This clone was seen many times. V is TRBV6-5 and J is TRBJ2-3, with TRBD1 matching 9 bases. CDR3 length: 15 amino acids. With 2 bases clipped from V and 6 bases from J, the junction kept 6 bases outside the gene matches. The germline gives CDR1 MNHEY, CDR2 SVGAGI. The CDR3 protein is CASSYRDRVYDTQYF. In DNA form, the CDR3 reads TGTGCCAGCAGTTACAGGGACAGGGTTTATGATACGCAGTATTTT.

The genes are TRBV28 and TRBJ1-1; unclear D gene. V gave up 7 bases and J gave up 12 bases, with 27 bases separating them. The length of the CDR3 is 15 residues. The germline V gene has CDR1 MDHEN and CDR2 SYDVKM. CDR3 nucleotides: TGTGCCAGCACCATTGAGAGTCCCCTCGGTCCGGGGTCTTTCTTT. Protein sequence: CASTIESPLGPGSFF.

V usage is TRBV28 and J usage is TRBJ2-1, with D tentatively TRBD1 (5 bases). The V gene lost 8 bases and the J gene lost 3 bases, with 11 bases spanning the gap. Germline V gene sequence: CDR1 MDHEN, CDR2 SYDVKM. The CDR3 is 13 amino acids. The CDR3 region is CASWQGNYNEQFF. In DNA form, the CDR3 reads TGTGCCAGCTGGCAGGGAAACTACAATGAGCAGTTCTTC.